The source of this T cell receptor beta chain is a study of T cells in localized non-small cell lung cancer. The sample holds one count of this clone. Its antigen is still unknown. Findings of the study overall: One tumor region alone was sequenced, and heterogeneity therefore remains possible. Appearances in adjacent lung were noted for a median approximately 50 of the top 100 tumor clones. Of the tissues analyzed, uninvolved adjacent lung showed maximal T cell clonality, greater than tumor. Patients showing higher blood T cell density tended to see longer overall survival.

Repertoires were generated with immunoSEQ multiplex PCR, while TCRdb's copy carries only in-frame clones and drops some. The top ten clones hold around 17% of a sample with around 55,000 clones, more than 85% of them seen once. This sequence was found in a female donor with stage II lung adenocarcinoma. This sample comprised PBMCs, obtained before any cancer treatment.

CDR3 DNA sequence: TGTGCCAGTAATATCGGGGACAATGAGCAGTTCTTC. Its translation: CASNIGDNEQFF. The chain links TRBV19 to TRBJ2-1; D may be TRBD2 (5 bases). Per the germline V gene, CDR1 is LNHDA and CDR2 is SQIVND (reference sequence). V was cut by 7 bases and J by 5 bases, with 9 bases left in between. This CDR3 spans 12 amino acids.